Listed below are T cell receptor beta chains from one sample, sequenced in a study of blood T cell repertoires in COVID-19. Clones were read by immunoSEQ multiplex PCR, and TCRdb kept only the in-frame ones, dropping some. Of about 140,000 clones listed, around nine tenths are singletons. The sample consisted of peripheral blood. These receptors all come from a woman between 35 and 50 years old with acute or convalescent COVID-19. The conserved cysteine and the conserved F or W are not part of the CDR3 here. Fields, in order: CDR3 length, V gene, D gene, J gene, CDR3 protein. The D gene is left open where the match is weak.

>10|TRBV24-1|NA|TRBJ1-5
ATSDSAEPQH
>13|TRBV10-3|TRBD1|TRBJ2-7
AISEDRAGPYEQY
>15|TRBV10-3|TRBD1|TRBJ1-2
AISESGRGQSYYGYT
>11|TRBV10-3|NA|TRBJ1-1
AISESSWTEAF
>11|TRBV12-3/TRBV12-4|TRBD1|TRBJ1-2
ASSWDSSYGYT
>16|TRBV28|TRBD2|TRBJ2-3
ASSGPTSVPLFTDTQY
>12|TRBV27|TRBD2|TRBJ2-7
ASSFGAGGSEQY
>14|TRBV7-2|NA|TRBJ2-1
ASSYRDFLPYNEQF
>13|TRBV6-5|TRBD1|TRBJ1-2
ASSYDGTGYSGYT
>16|TRBV3-1/TRBV3-2|NA|TRBJ2-2
ASSQVCRGGATAGELF
>13|TRBV4-3|NA|TRBJ1-1
ASSREPGWDTEAF
>11|TRBV27|TRBD1|TRBJ1-2
ASKPDRGSGYT
>11|TRBV12-3/TRBV12-4|NA|TRBJ1-1
ASSFARNTEAF
>10|TRBV19|NA|TRBJ1-2
ASSIGGGGYT
>12|TRBV7-8|TRBD1|TRBJ1-4
ASMPGQGNEKLF
>13|TRBV5-1|TRBD2|TRBJ2-1
ASTPTSGTNNEQF
>14|TRBV7-2|NA|TRBJ2-7
ASSPSGAVMSYEQY
>13|TRBV4-2|NA|TRBJ1-4
ASSQARISDEKLF
>15|TRBV14|NA|TRBJ2-2
ASSQDLSTRSTGELF
>14|TRBV27|NA|TRBJ2-2
ASSLRDSLNTGELF
>12|TRBV4-1|TRBD2|TRBJ2-7
ASSLLAAPYEQY
>14|TRBV27|TRBD1|TRBJ1-1
ASSSGPGQGLTEAF